This entry lists 8 T cell receptor beta chains sequenced from one sample in a study of cytotoxic CD8 clonotypes in ibrutinib-treated CLL. Libraries were prepared by immunoSEQ multiplex PCR; TCRdb keeps only in-frame clonotypes and omits some of them. The sample contains over 75,000 clones, around 73% of which appear only once. Sequenced material: PBMCs, taken after 12 months of ibrutinib treatment. These receptor sequences come from a human donor with chronic lymphocytic leukemia.

The chain carries TRBV30 and TRBJ1-6, with 7 bases identical to TRBD1. The V gene's germline CDR1 is GTSNPN and CDR2 SVGIG (reference sequence). V dropped 8 bases and J dropped 5; count of bases not matched to a gene: 9. There are 14 residues in the CDR3. The CDR3: CAHRQGANNSPLHF. The DNA for the CDR3 is TGTGCCCACCGACAGGGAGCAAATAATTCACCCCTCCACTTT.

J is TRBJ1-3 and V is TRBV6-1; D unresolved. This CDR3 is 16 amino acids long. V lost 2 bases and J 3 bases, leaving 14 bases between the germline ends. Germline V gives CDR1 MNHNS, CDR2 SASEGT. CDR3 protein: CASSEIDTEDGNTIYF. The DNA for the CDR3 is TGTGCCAGCAGTGAAATTGACACCGAGGATGGAAACACCATATATTTT.

The chain has TRBV29-1 and TRBJ2-7; D is uncertain. The CDR3 totals 13 residues. The V gene's germline CDR1 is SQVTM and CDR2 ANQGSEA. The V and J ends lost 2 bases and 0 bases respectively, with 8 bases between them. The CDR3 nucleotides read TGCAGCGTTGAAAGGGATAGCTCCTACGAGCAGTACTTC. Its translation is CSVERDSSYEQYF.

The rearrangement links TRBV5-8 to TRBJ1-1, with D possibly matching TRBD1 (6 bases). Germline V gene sequence: CDR1 SGHTS, CDR2 YDEGEE. This CDR3 contains 13 residues. V was shortened by 2 bases and J by 11 bases, with 16 bases between the two germline ends. In DNA form, the CDR3 reads TGTGCCAGCAGCTTATCAGGGGCTCGTGTGGCTTTCTTT. Protein: CASSLSGARVAFF.

V usage is TRBV6-1 and J usage is TRBJ1-1; the match to TRBD1 covers 7 bases. V shed 7 bases and J 11 bases; nucleotides not matched to a gene: 7. Germline CDR1 MNHNS, CDR2 SASEGT. The CDR3 is 11 residues long. In nucleotides, the CDR3 is TGTGCCAGCACCGTAACAGGGGAGGCTTTCTTT. It codes for CASTVTGEAFF.

The chain links TRBV7-3 to TRBJ1-1; D remains ambiguous. The CDR3 loop spans 15 amino acids. Trimming shortened V by 4 bases and J by 7 bases, and 19 bases separated the two germline ends. Germline V CDR1 and CDR2: SGHTA, FQGTGA. As DNA, the CDR3 is TGTGCCAGCAGCTCGAACGACTACTCGGGGAATGAAGCTTTCTTT. Protein: CASSSNDYSGNEAFF.

J is TRBJ2-7 and V is TRBV11-3; 9 bases map to TRBD2. In germline, CDR1 is SGHNT, CDR2 YENEEA. The CDR3 covers 16 residues. The ends lost 1 base at V and 6 bases at J; junction bases unmatched: 10. This CDR3 is CASSLVSRGGAGEQYF. CDR3 DNA sequence: TGTGCCAGCAGCTTAGTTTCTCGCGGGGGGGCCGGCGAGCAGTACTTC.

The chain uses TRBV30 and TRBJ1-2; 8 bases are shared with TRBD1. CDR1 and CDR2 (germline): GTSNPN, SVGIG (reference sequence). With 5 bases clipped from V and 0 bases from J, the junction kept 5 bases outside the gene matches. The CDR3 spans 14 residues. CDR3 nucleotide sequence: TGTGCCTGGGTTGCGGACAGGGCTAACTATGGCTACACCTTC. It is translated as CAWVADRANYGYTF.